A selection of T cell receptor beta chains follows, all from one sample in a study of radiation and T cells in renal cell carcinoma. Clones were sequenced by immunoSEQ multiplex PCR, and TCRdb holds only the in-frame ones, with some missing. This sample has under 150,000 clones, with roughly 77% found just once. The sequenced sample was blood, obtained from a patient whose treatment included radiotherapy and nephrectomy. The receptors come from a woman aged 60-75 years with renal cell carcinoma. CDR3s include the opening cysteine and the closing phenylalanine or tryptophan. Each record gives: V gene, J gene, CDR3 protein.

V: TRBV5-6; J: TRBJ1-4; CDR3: CASSFRPVATNEKLFF
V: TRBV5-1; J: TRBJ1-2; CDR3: CASSLPSTGRDNYGYTF
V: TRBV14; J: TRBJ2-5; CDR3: CASSLDRGQETQYF
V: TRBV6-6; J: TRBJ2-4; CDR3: CASRGTGGKNIQYF
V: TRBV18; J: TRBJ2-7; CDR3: CASSPETSRGYEQYF
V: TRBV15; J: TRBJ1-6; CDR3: CATSDGRLPNNSPLHF
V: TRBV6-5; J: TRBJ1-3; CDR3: CASSYSTGNTIYF
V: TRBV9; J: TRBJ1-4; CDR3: CASSVGGGVTNEKLFF
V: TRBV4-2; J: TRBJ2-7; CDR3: CASSSGAGSEQYF
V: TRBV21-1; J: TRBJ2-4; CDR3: CASSKRGQGPLQAKNIQYF
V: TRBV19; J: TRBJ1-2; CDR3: CASSYRGNSNYGYTF
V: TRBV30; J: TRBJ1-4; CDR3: CAWRGDEKLFF
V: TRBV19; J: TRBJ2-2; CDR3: CASNEGTAGELFF
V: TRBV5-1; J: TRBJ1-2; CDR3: CASSLAAGDRGYTF
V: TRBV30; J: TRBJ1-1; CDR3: CAWSVQGANTEAFF
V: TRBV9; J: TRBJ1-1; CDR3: CASSSRQNTEAFF
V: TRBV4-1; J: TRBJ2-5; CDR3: CASSQDSHRGDQETQYF
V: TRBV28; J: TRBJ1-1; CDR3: CASSLGPSTEAFF
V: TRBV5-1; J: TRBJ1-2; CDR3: CASTPGGGAGYGYTF
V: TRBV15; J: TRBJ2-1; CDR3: CATSRGGGGYIFYNEQFF
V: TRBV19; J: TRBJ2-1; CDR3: CASSMFHPPLTTELNEQFF
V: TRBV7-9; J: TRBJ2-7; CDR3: CASSFSYEQYF
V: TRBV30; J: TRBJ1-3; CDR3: CAWSYGNTIYF
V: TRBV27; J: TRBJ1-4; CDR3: CARSSGPDRGREKLFF
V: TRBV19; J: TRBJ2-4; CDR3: CASSIQGLLAKNIQYF
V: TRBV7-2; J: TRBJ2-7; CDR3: CASSPLPGQVTEQYF
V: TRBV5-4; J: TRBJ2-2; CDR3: CASSRDSRSNTGELFF
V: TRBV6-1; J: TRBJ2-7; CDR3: CASSEGPGTYEQYF
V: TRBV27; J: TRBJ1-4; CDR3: CASGTQGEDEKLFF
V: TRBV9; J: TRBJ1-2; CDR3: CASSASTQPDYDYTF
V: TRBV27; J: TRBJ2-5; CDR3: CASSYRSQETQYF
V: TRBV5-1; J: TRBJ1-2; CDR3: CASGSTGDDYGYTF
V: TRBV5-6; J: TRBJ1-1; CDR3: CASSSLGPADTEAFF
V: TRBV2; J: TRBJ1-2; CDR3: CASSSGARGYGYTF
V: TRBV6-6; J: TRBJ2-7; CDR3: CASSTQGYSYEQYF
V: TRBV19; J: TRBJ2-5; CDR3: CAVEGDGQETQYF
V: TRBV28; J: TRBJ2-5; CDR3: CASSLLGHGETQYF
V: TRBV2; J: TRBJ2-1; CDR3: CASRGRGSYNEQFF
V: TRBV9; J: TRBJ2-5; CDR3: CASSADRGQETQYF
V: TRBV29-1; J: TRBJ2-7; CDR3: CSVGKTGIPYEQYF
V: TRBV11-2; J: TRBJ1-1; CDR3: CASSPSQDGNTEAFF
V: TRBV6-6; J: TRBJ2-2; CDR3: CASSYSGRGEDGELFF
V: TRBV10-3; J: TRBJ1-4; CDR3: CAISPTGEKLFF
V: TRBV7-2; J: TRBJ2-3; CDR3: CASSSTSGTTDTQYF
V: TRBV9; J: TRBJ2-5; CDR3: CASSVGASGGAPETQYF
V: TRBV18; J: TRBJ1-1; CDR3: CASSTGTEAFF
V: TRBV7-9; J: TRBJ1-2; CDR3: CATDRGLRSGYTF